This T cell receptor (beta chain) was captured by sequencing in a study of blood T cell repertoires in COVID-19. This clone showed up just a few times. This CDR3 is built from 15 residues. The V end lost 0 bases, the J end lost 3 bases, and 11 bases lay between the germline ends. Germline V gives CDR1 MNHNY, CDR2 SVGAGI (reference sequence). TCRdb keeps only in-frame clones here, not all; method: immunoSEQ multiplex PCR. The sample holds 95,000 to 150,000 clones, 82% seen once. The clonotype originates from a woman in her 70s with acute or convalescent COVID-19. The chain has TRBV6-6 and TRBJ1-2; D is possibly TRBD1 (5 bases). Specimen: peripheral blood. This CDR3 reads CASSYSRDLYYGYTF. The CDR3 coding sequence is TGTGCCAGCAGTTACTCGAGGGACTTGTACTATGGCTACACCTTC.